This T cell receptor beta chain was sequenced during a study of blood T cell repertoires in COVID-19. Looking at the study overall: Samples representing acute and convalescent COVID-19 were sourced from the United States, Italy and Spain. T cells, B-cell-depleted T cells, or PBMCs supplied cDNA or gDNA.

As processed by the authors: Nucleated cell counts were estimated from reference gene primer amplification. The protocol was immunoSEQ multiplex PCR, while the TCRdb copy is restricted to in-frame clones and leaves out a portion. From that table come the V and J calls and clone size; the DNA was used to work out D and trimming. This sample has hundreds of thousands of clones, with 86% found just once. CDR1 is MNHEY, CDR2 SVGAGI, per germline. The CDR3 sequence is 16 residues long. With 0 bases clipped from V and 4 bases from J, the junction kept 7 bases outside the gene matches. This rearrangement joins TRBV6-5 to TRBJ2-3, with TRBD2 matching 7 bases. The receptor was derived from a woman aged 25 to 39 with active or convalescent COVID-19. Sample: peripheral blood. CDR3 coding DNA: TGTGCCAGCAGTTACTCGTCTAGGGGAGGGGCAGATACGCAGTATTTT. Protein sequence: CASSYSSRGGADTQYF.